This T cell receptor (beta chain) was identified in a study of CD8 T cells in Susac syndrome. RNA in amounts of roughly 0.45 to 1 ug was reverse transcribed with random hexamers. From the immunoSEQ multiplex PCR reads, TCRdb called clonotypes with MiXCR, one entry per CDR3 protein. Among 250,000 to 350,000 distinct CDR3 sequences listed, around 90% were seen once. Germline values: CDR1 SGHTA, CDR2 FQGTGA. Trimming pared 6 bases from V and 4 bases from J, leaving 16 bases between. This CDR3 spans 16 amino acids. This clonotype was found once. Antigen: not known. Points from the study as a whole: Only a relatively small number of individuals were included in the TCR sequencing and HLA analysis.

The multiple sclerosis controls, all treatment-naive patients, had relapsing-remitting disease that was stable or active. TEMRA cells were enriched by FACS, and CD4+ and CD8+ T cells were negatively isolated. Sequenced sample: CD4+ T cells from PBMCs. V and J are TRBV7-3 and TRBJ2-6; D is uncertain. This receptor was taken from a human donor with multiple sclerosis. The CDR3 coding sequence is TGTGCCAGCAGTGCGTCAGTTGTACCCGGGGCCAACGTCCTGACTTTC. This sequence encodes CASSASVVPGANVLTF.